This T cell receptor (beta chain) came from a study of beta chain features in type 1 diabetes. As every portion of the isolated RNA was reverse transcribed, the sequencing read expressed TCRB transcripts. The method was immunoSEQ multiplex PCR; TCRdb's version includes in-frame clones alone and lacks a portion of them. Of about 340,000 clones listed, 13% are singletons. This CDR3 contains 15 residues. The V end was cut by 1 base, the J end by 0 bases, with 8 bases between. Germline V gene sequence: CDR1 SGHRS, CDR2 YFSETQ. This clone was seen more than once but under ten times. The antigen remains unidentified. It was via CD45RO/CCR7/CD25/CD127/CD95/CD27 that CD4+ naive, central memory, regulatory and stem cell-like memory cells were sorted. Study-level points and caveats: Junctions at VDJ sites from type 1 diabetes patients had fewer insertions and more deletions. Although PCR might favor shorter templates, it would do so equally in patients and controls. Type 1 diabetes patients showed a moderate but significant shortening of TCRB CDR3s in all four CD4+ subsets.

The rearrangement joins TRBV5-1 to TRBJ2-1; weak D call: TRBD2 (5 bases). The specimen sequenced was naive CD4+ T cells from blood. The TCR was taken from a woman under 30 with type 1 diabetes. DNA for the CDR3: TGCGCCAGCAGCTTGAGAGGGATCTCCTACAATGAGCAGTTCTTC. Translated: CASSLRGISYNEQFF.